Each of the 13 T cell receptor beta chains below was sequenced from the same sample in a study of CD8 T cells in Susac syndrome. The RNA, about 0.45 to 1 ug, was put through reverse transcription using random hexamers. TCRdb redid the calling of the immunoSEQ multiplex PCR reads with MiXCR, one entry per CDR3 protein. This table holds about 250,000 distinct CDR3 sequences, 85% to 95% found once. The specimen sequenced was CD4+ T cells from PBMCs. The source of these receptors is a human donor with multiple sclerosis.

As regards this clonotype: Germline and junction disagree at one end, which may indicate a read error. This chain's CDR3 is CSVERDYGYTF. As DNA, the CDR3 is TGCAGCGTTGAAAGGGACTATGGCTACACCTTT. The chain is built from TRBV29-1 and TRBJ1-2; weak D call: TRBD1 (5 bases). Germline V lookup: CDR1 SQVTM, CDR2 ANQGSEA. CDR3 length equals 11 residues.

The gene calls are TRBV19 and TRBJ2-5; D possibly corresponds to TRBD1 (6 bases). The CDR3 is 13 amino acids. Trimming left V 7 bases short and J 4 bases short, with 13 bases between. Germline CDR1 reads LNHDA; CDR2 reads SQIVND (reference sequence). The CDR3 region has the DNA TGTGCCAGTACCGGGCAGGGGAGAGAGACCCAGTACTTC. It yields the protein CASTGQGRETQYF. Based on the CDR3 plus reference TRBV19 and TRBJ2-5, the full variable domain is DGGITQSPKYLFRKEGQNVTLSCEQNLNHDAMYWYRQDPGQGLRLIYYSQIVNDFQKGDIAEGYSVSREKKESFPLTVTSAQKNPTAFYLCASTGQGRETQYFGPGTRLLVL.

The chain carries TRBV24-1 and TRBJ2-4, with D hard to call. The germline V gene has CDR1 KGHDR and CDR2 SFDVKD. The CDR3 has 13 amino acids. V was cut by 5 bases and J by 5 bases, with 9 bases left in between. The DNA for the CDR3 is TGTGCCACCAGTGGCTCGGTGGAAAACATTCAGTACTTC. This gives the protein CATSGSVENIQYF.

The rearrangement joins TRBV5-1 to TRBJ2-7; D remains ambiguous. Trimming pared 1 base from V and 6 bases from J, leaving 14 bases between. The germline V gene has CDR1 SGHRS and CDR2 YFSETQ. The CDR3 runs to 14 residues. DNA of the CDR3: TGCGCCAGCAGCTTGTCTCCCTGGATCAGCGAGCAGTACGTC. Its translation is CASSLSPWISEQYV.

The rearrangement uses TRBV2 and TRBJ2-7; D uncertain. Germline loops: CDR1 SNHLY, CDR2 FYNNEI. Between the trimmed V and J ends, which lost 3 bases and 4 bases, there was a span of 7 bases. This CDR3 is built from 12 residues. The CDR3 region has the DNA TGTGCCAGCAGTGAGTCCGGATACGAGCAGTACGTC. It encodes CASSESGYEQYV.

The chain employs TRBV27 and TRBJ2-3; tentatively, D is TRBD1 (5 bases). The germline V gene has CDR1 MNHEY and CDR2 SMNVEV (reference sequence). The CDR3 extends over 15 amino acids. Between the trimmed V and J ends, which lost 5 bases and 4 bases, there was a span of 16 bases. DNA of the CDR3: TGTGCCAGCAGTCCCATAAGGGGAAGGGCAGATACGCAGTATTTT. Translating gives CASSPIRGRADTQYF.

The DNA of the CDR3 is TGTGCCAGCAGTTGGGCACGGGGCTTCGGTCGTCAGCCCCAGCATTTT. It specifies CASSWARGFGRQPQHF. V usage is TRBV28 and J usage is TRBJ1-5; D is possibly TRBD1 (5 bases). The ends were cut back, 4 bases at V and 6 bases at J, with 19 bases in the middle. CDR1 is MDHEN and CDR2 is SYDVKM in the germline V gene. The CDR3 runs to 16 residues.

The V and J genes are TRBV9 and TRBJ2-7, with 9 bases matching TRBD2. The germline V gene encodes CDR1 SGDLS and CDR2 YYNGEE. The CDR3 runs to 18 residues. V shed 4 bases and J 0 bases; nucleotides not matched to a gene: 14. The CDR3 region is CASSTKKGLATASYEQYV. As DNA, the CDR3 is TGTGCCAGCAGCACAAAAAAGGGACTAGCCACGGCCTCCTACGAGCAGTACGTC.

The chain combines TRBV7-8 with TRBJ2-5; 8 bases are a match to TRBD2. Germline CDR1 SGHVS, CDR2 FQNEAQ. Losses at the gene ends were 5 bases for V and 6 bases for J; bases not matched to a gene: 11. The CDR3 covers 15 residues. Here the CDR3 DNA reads TGTGCCAGCAGCCACCCGCGGGGGGCTTCGAAGACCCAGTACTTC. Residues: CASSHPRGASKTQYF.

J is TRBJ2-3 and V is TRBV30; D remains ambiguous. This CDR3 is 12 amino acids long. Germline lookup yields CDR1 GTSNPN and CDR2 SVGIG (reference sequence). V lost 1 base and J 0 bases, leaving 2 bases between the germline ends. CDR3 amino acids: CAWSASTDTQYF. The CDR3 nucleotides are TGTGCCTGGAGTGCTAGCACAGATACGCAGTATTTT.

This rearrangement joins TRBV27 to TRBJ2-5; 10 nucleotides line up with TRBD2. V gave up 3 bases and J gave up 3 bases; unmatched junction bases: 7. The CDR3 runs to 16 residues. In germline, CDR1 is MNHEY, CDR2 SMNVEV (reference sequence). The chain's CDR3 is CASSLVASGSKETQYF. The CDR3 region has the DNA TGTGCCAGCAGTTTGGTGGCTAGCGGGAGTAAAGAGACCCAGTACTTC.

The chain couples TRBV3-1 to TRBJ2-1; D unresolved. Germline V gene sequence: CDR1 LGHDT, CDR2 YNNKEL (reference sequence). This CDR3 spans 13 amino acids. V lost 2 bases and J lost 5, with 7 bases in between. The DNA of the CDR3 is TGTGCCAGCAGCCAACCTTACAACAATGAGCAGTTCTTC. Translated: CASSQPYNNEQFF.

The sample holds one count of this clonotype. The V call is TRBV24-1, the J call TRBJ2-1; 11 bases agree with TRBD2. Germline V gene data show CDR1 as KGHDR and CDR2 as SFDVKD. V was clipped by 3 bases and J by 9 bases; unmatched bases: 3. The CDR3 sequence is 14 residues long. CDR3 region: CATSDLAGGGEQFF. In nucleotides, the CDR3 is TGTGCCACCAGTGATCTAGCGGGGGGTGGTGAGCAGTTCTTC.